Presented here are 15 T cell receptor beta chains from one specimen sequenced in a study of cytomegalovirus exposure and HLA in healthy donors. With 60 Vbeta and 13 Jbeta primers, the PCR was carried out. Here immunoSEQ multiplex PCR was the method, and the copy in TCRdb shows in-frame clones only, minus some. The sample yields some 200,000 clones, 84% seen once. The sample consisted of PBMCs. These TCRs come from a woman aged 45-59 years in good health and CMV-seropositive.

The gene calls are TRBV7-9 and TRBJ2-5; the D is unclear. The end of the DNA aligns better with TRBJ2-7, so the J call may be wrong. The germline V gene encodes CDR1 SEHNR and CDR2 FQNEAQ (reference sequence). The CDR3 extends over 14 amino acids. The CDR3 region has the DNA TGTGCCAGCAGCTTAGCCCCGGAGAGCTACGAGCAGTACTTC. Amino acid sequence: CASSLAPESYEQYF.

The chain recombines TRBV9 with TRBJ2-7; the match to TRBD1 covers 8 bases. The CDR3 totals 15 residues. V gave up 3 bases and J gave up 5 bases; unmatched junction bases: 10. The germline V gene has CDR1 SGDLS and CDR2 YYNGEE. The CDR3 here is CASSAGQGGLDEQYF. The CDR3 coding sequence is TGTGCCAGCAGCGCTGGACAGGGTGGTTTAGACGAGCAGTACTTC. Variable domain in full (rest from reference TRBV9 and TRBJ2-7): DSGVTQTPKHLITATGQRVTLRCSPRSGDLSVYWYQQSLDQGLQFLIQYYNGEERAKGNILERFSAQQFPDLHSELNLSSLELGDSALYFCASSAGQGGLDEQYFGPGTRLTVT.

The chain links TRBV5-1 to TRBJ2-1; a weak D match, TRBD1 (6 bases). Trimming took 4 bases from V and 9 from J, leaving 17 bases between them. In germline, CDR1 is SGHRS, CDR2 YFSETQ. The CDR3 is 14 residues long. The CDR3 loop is CASSPGQLRGEQFF. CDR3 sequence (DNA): TGCGCCAGCAGCCCGGGACAACTCAGGGGTGAGCAGTTCTTC. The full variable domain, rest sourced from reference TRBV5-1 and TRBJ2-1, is KAGVTQTPRYLIKTRGQQVTLSCSPISGHRSVSWYQQTPGQGLQFLFEYFSETQRNKGNFPGRFSGRQFSNSRSEMNVSTLELGDSALYLCASSPGQLRGEQFFGPGTRLTVL.

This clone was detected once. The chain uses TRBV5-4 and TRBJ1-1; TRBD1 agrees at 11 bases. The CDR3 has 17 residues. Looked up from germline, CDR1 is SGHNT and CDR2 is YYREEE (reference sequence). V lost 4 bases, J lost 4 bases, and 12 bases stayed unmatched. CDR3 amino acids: CASSPGQGGTRGTEAFF. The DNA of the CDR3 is TGTGCCAGCAGCCCGGGACAGGGGGGGACGAGGGGCACTGAAGCTTTCTTT.

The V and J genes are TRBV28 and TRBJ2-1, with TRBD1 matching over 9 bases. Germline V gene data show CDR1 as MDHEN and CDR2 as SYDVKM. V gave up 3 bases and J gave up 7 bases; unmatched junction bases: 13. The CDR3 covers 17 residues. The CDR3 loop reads CASSFSVGGQGSNEQFF. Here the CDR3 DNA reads TGTGCCAGCAGTTTCTCGGTAGGGGGACAGGGTTCGAATGAGCAGTTCTTC.

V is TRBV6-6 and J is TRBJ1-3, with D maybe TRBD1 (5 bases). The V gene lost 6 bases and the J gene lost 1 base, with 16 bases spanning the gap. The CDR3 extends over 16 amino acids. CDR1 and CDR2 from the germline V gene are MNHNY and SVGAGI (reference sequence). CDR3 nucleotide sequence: TGTGCCAGCAGGGGGGGGGAATTATATTCTGGAAACACCATATATTTT. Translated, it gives CASRGGELYSGNTIYF.

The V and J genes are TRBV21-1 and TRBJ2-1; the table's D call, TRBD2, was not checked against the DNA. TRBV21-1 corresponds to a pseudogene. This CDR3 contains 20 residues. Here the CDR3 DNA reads TGTGCCAGCAGCAAACCTCCGGGACTAGCGGGTCTCAGCTCCTACAATGAGCAGTTCTTC. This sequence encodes CASSKPPGLAGLSSYNEQFF.

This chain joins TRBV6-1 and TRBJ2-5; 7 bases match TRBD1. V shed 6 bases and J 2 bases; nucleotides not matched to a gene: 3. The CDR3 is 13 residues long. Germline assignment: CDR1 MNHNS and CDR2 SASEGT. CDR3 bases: TGTGCCAGCAGCCGGGACAGACAAGAGACCCAGTACTTC. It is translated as CASSRDRQETQYF.

CDR3 region: CASSYGPGGKETQYF. The CDR3 nucleotides read TGTGCCAGCAGTTACGGGCCAGGGGGAAAGGAGACCCAGTACTTC. The chain couples TRBV6-6 to TRBJ2-5, with TRBD1 matching over 7 bases. The germline gives CDR1 MNHNY, CDR2 SVGAGI (reference sequence). The CDR3 totals 15 residues. Trimming removed 2 bases from V and 5 bases from J; junction bases left unmatched: 8.

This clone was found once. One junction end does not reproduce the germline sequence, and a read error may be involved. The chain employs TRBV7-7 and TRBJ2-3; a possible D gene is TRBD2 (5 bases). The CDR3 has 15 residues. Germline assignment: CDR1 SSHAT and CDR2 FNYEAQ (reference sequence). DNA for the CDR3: TGTGCTAGCAGCTTAGACGGACTCTCCTCAGATACGCAGTATTTT. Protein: CASSLDGLSSDTQYF.

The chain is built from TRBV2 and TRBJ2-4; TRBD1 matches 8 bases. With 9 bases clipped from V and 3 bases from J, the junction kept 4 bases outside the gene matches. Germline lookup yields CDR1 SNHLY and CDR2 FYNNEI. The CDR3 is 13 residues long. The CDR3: CARYDRGKNIQYF. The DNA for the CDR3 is TGTGCCAGATACGACAGGGGCAAAAACATTCAGTACTTC.

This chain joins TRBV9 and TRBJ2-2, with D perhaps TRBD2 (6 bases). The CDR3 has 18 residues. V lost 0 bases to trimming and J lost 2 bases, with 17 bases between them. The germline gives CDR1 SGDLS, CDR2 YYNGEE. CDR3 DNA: TGTGCCAGCAGCGTAGGAGCGGCGGCCGGGGGTAACACCGGGGAGCTGTTTTTT. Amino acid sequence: CASSVGAAAGGNTGELFF.

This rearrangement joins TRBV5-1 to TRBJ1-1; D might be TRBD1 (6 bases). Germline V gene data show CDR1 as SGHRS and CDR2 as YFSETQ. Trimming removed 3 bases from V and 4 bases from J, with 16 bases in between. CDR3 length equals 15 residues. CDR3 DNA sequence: TGCGCCAGCAGCTCCTTGGGAGCGGGGGCCACTGAAGCTTTCTTT. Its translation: CASSSLGAGATEAFF.

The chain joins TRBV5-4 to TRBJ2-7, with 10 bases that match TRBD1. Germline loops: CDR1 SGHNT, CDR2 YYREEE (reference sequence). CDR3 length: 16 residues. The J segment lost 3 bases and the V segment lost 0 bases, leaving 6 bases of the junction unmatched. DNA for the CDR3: TGTGCCAGCAGCTTGGGGCCAAGGACAGGGGGCTACGAGCAGTACTTC. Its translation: CASSLGPRTGGYEQYF.

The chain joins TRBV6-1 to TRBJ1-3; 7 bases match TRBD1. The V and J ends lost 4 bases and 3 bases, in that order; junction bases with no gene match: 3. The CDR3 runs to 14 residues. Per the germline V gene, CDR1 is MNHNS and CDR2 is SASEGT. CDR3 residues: CASSGQGSGNTIYF. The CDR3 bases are TGTGCCAGCAGTGGACAGGGAAGTGGAAACACCATATATTTT.